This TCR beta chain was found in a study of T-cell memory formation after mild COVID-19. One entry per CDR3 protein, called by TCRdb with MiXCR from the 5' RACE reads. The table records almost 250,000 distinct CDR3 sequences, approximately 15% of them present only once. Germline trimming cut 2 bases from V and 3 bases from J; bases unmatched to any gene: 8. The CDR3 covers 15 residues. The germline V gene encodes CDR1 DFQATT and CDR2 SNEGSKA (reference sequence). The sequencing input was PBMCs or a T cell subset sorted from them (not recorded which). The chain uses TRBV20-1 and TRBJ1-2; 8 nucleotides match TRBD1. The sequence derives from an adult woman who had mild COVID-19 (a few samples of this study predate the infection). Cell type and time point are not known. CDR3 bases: TGCAGTGCTAGACGGCGGACAGGGTTGGACTATGGCTACACCTTC. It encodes CSARRRTGLDYGYTF.